This T cell receptor beta chain is from a study of blood T cell repertoires in COVID-19 (dated by TCRdb to the early 2020s). About the study as a whole: Collaborator samples came from the United States, Italy and Spain and covered acute and convalescent phases of COVID-19. Subjects who had been exposed to COVID-19, were actively infected with it, or had recovered from it provided the deeply sampled blood TCRbeta repertoires that made up the dataset. Samples came from the ongoing ImmuneRACE study (first 160 participants) plus 1,254 subjects from 6 global collaborators. The material from the prospective study consisted of cDNA or gDNA derived from T cells, B-cell-depleted T cells, or PBMCs. Nearly every sample came with metadata listing a de-identified subject ID, COVID-19 status, age in years and sex. The repertoires were released in a freely available public database intended as a resource for research on the immune response to SARS-CoV-2. Where available, HLA class I and class II types were obtained from metadata supplied by the sample provider rather than from assay-based typing. General conclusions and limits of the study: The quantity of clinical and demographic metadata differed by source and by participant and was supplied without curation.

After removal of 2 bases from V and 5 bases from J, the junction retains 5 bases not matched to a gene. The CDR3 measures 14 amino acids from cysteine to phenylalanine. Of the read, only the CDR3 DNA is kept; its 42 bases are in frame from base 1. Reading the germline V gene gives CDR1 MNHEY and CDR2 SVGAGI. The immunoSEQ Assay, a bias-controlled multiplex PCR, was used to amplify TCRbeta CDR3 regions from genomic DNA. Processing in the source paper ran as follows. Within the assay, amplification of reference gene primers was used to estimate how many nucleated cells each sample contained. To quantify the absolute abundance of each unique TCRbeta CDR3 rearrangement, sequence reads were collapsed and filtered. For each sample, productive Simpson clonality was calculated by taking the square root of Simpson's diversity index across productive rearrangements. TCRdb limited this immuneACCESS table to in-frame rearrangements with V and J called. A share of clones is missing; checked studies link under half to unresolved V genes, and the rest is unexplained. That table is the source of V, J and clone size, and D and trimming were worked out from the DNA. Here the sample has approximately 350,000 clones; around 90% occur a single time. The top ten clones comprise under 3.5% of the sample.

Details on this clone: Its cognate antigen has yet to be identified. Nothing much larger sits one base from this clone, and base qualities are not available.

Samples from volunteer blood donors who had recovered from COVID-19 were contributed by a second Seattle source. The collaborating institutions used their own protocols to collect whole blood in K2EDTA tubes. Collaborator samples were shipped for TCRbeta analysis as frozen whole blood, isolated PBMCs, or DNA extracted from either sample type. Sequenced: peripheral blood. The TCR originated in a woman younger than 30 who had recovered from COVID-19. The chain uses TRBV6-5 and TRBJ1-1, with TRBD1 matching 7 junction bases. Read as DNA, the sequence is TGTGCCAGCAGTTACAAGGGGGCGGGGACTGAAGCTTTCTTT. It specifies CASSYKGAGTEAFF.